This TCR beta chain was captured by sequencing in a study of shared clonotypes between healthy human individuals. Study results and limitations: Non-shared clonotypes were found to have lower generation probabilities than the clonotypes that were shared by all four of the sorted-subset donors.

V was pared by 4 bases and J by 9 bases, with 13 bases between. The CDR3 has 13 amino acids. Looked up from germline, CDR1 is MDHEN and CDR2 is SYDVKM. CD45RO-negative, CCR7-positively selected cells formed the naive CD8 fraction, excluding terminally differentiated effector memory CD45RA+ cells. For this clone: No antigen is known for it.

Assay execution took place at the deep level. Assay used: immunoSEQ multiplex PCR; TCRdb lists only in-frame clones, some missing. The sample shows about 820,000 clones, 80% to 95% of them seen only once. The sequence was collected from a man aged 25 to 45 in good health. Sequenced sample: naive CD8+ T cells sorted from blood. This chain links TRBV28 with TRBJ2-1, with no clear D. CDR3 sequence: CASSWLEYGEQFF. CDR3 in DNA: TGTGCCAGCAGTTGGCTAGAGTATGGTGAGCAGTTCTTC.